A single sample gave rise to the 30 T cell receptor beta chains below, sequenced in a study of cytomegalovirus exposure and HLA in healthy donors. Use of 60 Vbeta and 13 Jbeta primers characterized the PCR. Clones were sequenced by immunoSEQ multiplex PCR, and TCRdb holds only the in-frame ones, with some missing. The table records roughly 120,000 clones, 50% to 65% of them present only once. Input material: PBMCs. These receptors all stem from a middle-aged woman in good health and CMV-seropositive.

The V gene is TRBV28, the J gene TRBJ1-2; the D gene is possibly TRBD1 (5 bases). The CDR3 totals 13 residues. Trimming removed 5 bases at V and 0 bases at J, with 7 bases between. CDR1 is MDHEN, CDR2 SYDVKM, per germline. CDR3 nucleotide sequence: TGTGCCAGCAGTGCAGGGTCTAACTATGGCTACACCTTC. It translates to CASSAGSNYGYTF.

The CDR3 DNA sequence: TGTGCCAGCAGTTACTTGCTAGCGGGAGAAGAGCAGTACTTC. Amino acid sequence: CASSYLLAGEEQYF. The chain carries TRBV6-5 and TRBJ2-7, with 10 bases that match TRBD2. This CDR3 has 14 residues. The junction had 4 bases not matched to a gene; V was cut back by 1 base and J by 7 bases. Germline V lookup: CDR1 MNHEY, CDR2 SVGAGI.

This clone was observed a single time. The gene calls are TRBV6-5 and TRBJ1-2; no reliable D call. Trimming removed 0 bases at V and 6 bases at J, with 14 bases between. CDR3 length: 15 residues. Per germline, CDR1 MNHEY and CDR2 SVGAGI. The CDR3 nucleotides read TGTGCCAGCAGTTACTCGACCGGGAGGGATGATGGCTACACCTTC. It specifies CASSYSTGRDDGYTF.

This chain connects TRBV7-3 to TRBJ2-3; TRBD2 aligns across 8 bases. The ends lost 1 base at V and 1 base at J; junction bases unmatched: 4. The CDR3 has 16 residues. CDR1 SGHTA and CDR2 FQGTGA come from the germline V gene. As DNA, the CDR3 is TGTGCCAGCAGCTTAATGCCGACTAGCGGCACAGATACGCAGTATTTT. Its translation is CASSLMPTSGTDTQYF. The full variable domain, its missing parts supplied by reference TRBV7-3 and TRBJ2-3, is GAGVSQTPSNKVTEKGKYVELRCDPISGHTALYWYRQSLGQGPEFLIYFQGTGAADDSGLPNDRFFAVRPEGSVSTLKIQRTERGDSAVYLCASSLMPTSGTDTQYFGPGTRLTVL.

This sequence joins TRBV28 and TRBJ2-3; tentatively, D is TRBD2 (5 bases). The CDR3 is made up of 15 amino acids. Germline CDR1 is MDHEN and CDR2 is SYDVKM. Trimming stripped 11 bases from V and 6 bases from J, with 24 bases between. The CDR3 is CASRGRLRGRDTQYF. The DNA of the CDR3 is TGTGCCTCCCGAGGGCGACTACGGGGTAGGGATACGCAGTATTTT.

V gene TRBV19 combines with J gene TRBJ1-4; 8 positions match TRBD1. The ends lost 5 bases at V and 3 bases at J; junction bases unmatched: 8. Germline V gene lookup returns CDR1 LNHDA and CDR2 SQIVND (reference sequence). The CDR3 extends over 16 amino acids. DNA for the CDR3: TGTGCCAGTAGTCTTATACCGGGACAGGCTAATGAAAAACTGTTTTTT. This gives the protein CASSLIPGQANEKLFF.

J is TRBJ2-7 and V is TRBV30, with TRBD1 matching 9 bases. Germline CDR1 reads GTSNPN; CDR2 reads SVGIG (reference sequence). The CDR3 length is 11 residues. Germline trimming cut 8 bases from V and 6 bases from J; bases unmatched to any gene: 5. CDR3: CAEGQGSEQYF. Written as DNA, the CDR3 is TGTGCCGAGGGACAGGGCAGCGAGCAGTACTTC.

The chain combines TRBV28 with TRBJ1-4; weak D call: TRBD1 (5 bases). There are 16 residues in the CDR3. Trimming took 5 bases from V and 7 from J, leaving 20 bases between them. From germline, CDR1 is MDHEN and CDR2 SYDVKM. The DNA for the CDR3 is TGTGCCAGCAGTGGGGCGCCGCGGAGTTCTAGTGAAAAACTGTTTTTT. This encodes CASSGAPRSSSEKLFF.

This clone was seen once. The chain recombines TRBV29-1 with TRBJ2-7; no reliable D call. Germline values: CDR1 SQVTM, CDR2 ANQGSEA. The CDR3 sequence is 13 residues long. Trimming removed 7 bases at V and 0 bases at J, with 13 bases between. The CDR3 sequence is CSAIRRSSYEQYF. The DNA of the CDR3 is TGCAGCGCCATACGTAGGAGCTCCTACGAGCAGTACTTC.

The chain carries TRBV21-1 and TRBJ1-2; TRBD1, the table's D call, was not compared with the DNA. TRBV21-1 is a pseudogene locus. CDR3 length equals 12 residues. The CDR3 spells CANSQEPWGYTF. CDR3 DNA sequence: TGTGCCAACTCACAGGAGCCATGGGGCTACACCTTC.

The CDR3 DNA reads as TGTGCCAGCAGCTTGGCTCAGGGGGCGGACACCGGGGAGCTGTTTTTT. The encoded protein is CASSLAQGADTGELFF. The gene calls are TRBV7-6 and TRBJ2-2; 8 nucleotides match TRBD1. The CDR3 runs 16 residues. The germline gives CDR1 SGHVS, CDR2 FNYEAQ. The trim removed 3 bases at V and 3 bases at J, leaving 6 bases unmatched.

The chain couples TRBV23-1 to TRBJ2-2; 10 bases line up with TRBD1. TRBV23-1 is treated as an ORF (open reading frame) with a function not yet certain. The CDR3 loop spans 18 amino acids. Unmatched junction bases numbered 19, after V lost 9 bases and J lost 6 bases. CDR3 sequence: CASPSPPRDRGRSGELFF. The CDR3 nucleotides read TGCGCCAGTCCGTCTCCCCCCCGGGACAGGGGAAGGTCCGGGGAGCTGTTTTTT.

The chain carries TRBV7-9 and TRBJ2-5; D may be TRBD1 (5 bases). Per the germline V gene, CDR1 is SEHNR and CDR2 is FQNEAQ (reference sequence). Trimming stripped 3 bases from V and 4 bases from J, with 9 bases between. The CDR3 sequence is 13 residues long. Here the CDR3 reads CASSFGAGETQYF. CDR3 nucleotide sequence: TGTGCCAGCAGCTTTGGGGCAGGAGAGACCCAGTACTTC.

The rearrangement links TRBV28 to TRBJ2-1; the match to TRBD2 covers 9 bases. Unmatched junction bases numbered 12, after V lost 3 bases and J lost 9 bases. The CDR3 length is 16 residues. Germline V CDR1 and CDR2: MDHEN, SYDVKM. The CDR3 spells CASSFGGGAGGVEQFF. CDR3 sequence (DNA): TGTGCCAGCAGTTTCGGGGGTGGGGCGGGAGGGGTTGAGCAGTTCTTC. Based on the CDR3 plus reference TRBV28 and TRBJ2-1, the full variable domain is DVKVTQSSRYLVKRTGEKVFLECVQDMDHENMFWYRQDPGLGLRLIYFSYDVKMKEKGDIPEGYSVSREKKERFSLILESASTNQTSMYLCASSFGGGAGGVEQFFGPGTRLTVL.

V and J are TRBV6-5 and TRBJ1-1; the D gene is possibly TRBD1 (5 bases). V lost 0 bases and J lost 3, with 11 bases in between. The CDR3 runs to 15 residues. Germline lookup yields CDR1 MNHEY and CDR2 SVGAGI. The CDR3 sequence: CASSYSGGADTEAFF. The CDR3 DNA reads TGTGCCAGCAGTTACTCGGGGGGAGCGGACACTGAAGCTTTCTTT.

For the CDR3, the DNA is TGTGCCTGGAGTGGGGGGGGTGTATCCGGGGGCTACACCTTC. Translation: CAWSGGGVSGGYTF. The chain combines TRBV30 with TRBJ1-2, with a possible D match to TRBD1 (5 bases). V gave up 1 base and J gave up 8 bases, with 17 bases separating them. Germline assignment: CDR1 GTSNPN and CDR2 SVGIG (reference sequence). This CDR3 contains 14 residues.

The V gene is TRBV9, the J gene TRBJ2-3; possible D gene TRBD2, 6 bases. The germline V and J ends were trimmed by 0 bases and 4 bases, with 15 bases remaining between them. This CDR3 spans 16 amino acids. The germline CDR1 and CDR2 sequences are SGDLS and YYNGEE. CDR3 in DNA: TGTGCCAGCAGCGTAGTTGGGGGGTACGGAGCAGATACGCAGTATTTT. This encodes CASSVVGGYGADTQYF.

This clone was found a few times. The V call is TRBV7-2, the J call TRBJ1-1, with D possibly matching TRBD1 (5 bases). Germline assignment: CDR1 SGHTA and CDR2 FQGNSA. V was cut by 2 bases and J by 4 bases, with 14 bases left in between. The CDR3 sequence is 15 residues long. CDR3 sequence reads: CASSLQGQLATEAFF. The CDR3 nucleotides are TGTGCCAGCAGCTTACAGGGTCAATTGGCCACTGAAGCTTTCTTT.

This clone was recorded once. The CDR3 sequence is CASSRTGNYGYTF. Written as DNA, the CDR3 is TGTGCCAGCAGCCGGACAGGGAACTATGGCTACACCTTC. The chain couples TRBV27 to TRBJ1-2; TRBD1 matches 8 bases. With V trimmed by 6 bases and J by 2 bases, 2 bases remained unmatched. The CDR3 consists of 13 residues. Looked up from germline, CDR1 is MNHEY and CDR2 is SMNVEV (reference sequence).

The V call is TRBV25-1, the J call TRBJ1-4, with 7 bases lining up with TRBD1. Germline loops: CDR1 MGHDK, CDR2 SYGVNS. The CDR3 contains 14 residues. The CDR3 nucleotides read TGTGCTTCGTCGGGACAGACCTTTAATGAAAAACTGTTTTTT. Translation: CASSGQTFNEKLFF.

The chain links TRBV7-9 to TRBJ2-1; TRBD1 is a possible D gene (6 bases). CDR3 length equals 17 residues. CDR1 SEHNR and CDR2 FQNEAQ come from the germline V gene (reference sequence). Trimming took 7 bases from V and 3 from J, leaving 22 bases between them. CDR3 residues: CASTLRKGERDYNEQFF. The CDR3 bases are TGTGCCAGCACCCTAAGGAAGGGGGAGAGGGACTACAATGAGCAGTTCTTC. The whole variable domain, filled in from reference TRBV7-9 and TRBJ2-1, reads DTGVSQNPRHKITKRGQNVTFRCDPISEHNRLYWYRQTLGQGPEFLTYFQNEAQLEKSRLLSDRFSAERPKGSFSTLEIQRTEQGDSAMYLCASTLRKGERDYNEQFFGPGTRLTVL.

This clone has just a few counts. This rearrangement joins TRBV11-2 to TRBJ2-1, with 8 bases aligning to TRBD1. The CDR3 runs 13 residues. V gave up 5 bases and J gave up 3 bases; unmatched junction bases: 0. Germline V lookup: CDR1 SGHAT, CDR2 FQNNGV. CDR3 region: CASSDRGYNEQFF. As DNA, the CDR3 is TGTGCCAGCAGCGACAGGGGCTACAATGAGCAGTTCTTC. The whole variable domain, filled in from reference TRBV11-2 and TRBJ2-1, reads EAGVAQSPRYKIIEKRQSVAFWCNPISGHATLYWYQQILGQGPKLLIQFQNNGVVDDSQLPKDRFSAERLKGVDSTLKIQPAKLEDSAVYLCASSDRGYNEQFFGPGTRLTVL.

V gene TRBV7-2 combines with J gene TRBJ2-7, with 7 positions matching TRBD1. The CDR3 is 18 residues long. V lost 1 base, J lost 2 bases, and 14 bases stayed unmatched. Germline-derived CDR1 and CDR2 are SGHTA and FQGNSA. The CDR3 DNA is TGTGCCAGCAGCTTAGTGGGGGACAGAGGTTCCCTGGCCTACGAGCAGTACTTC. Protein: CASSLVGDRGSLAYEQYF. The whole variable domain, filled in from reference TRBV7-2 and TRBJ2-7, reads GAGVSQSPSNKVTEKGKDVELRCDPISGHTALYWYRQSLGQGLEFLIYFQGNSAPDKSGLPSDRFSAERTGGSVSTLTIQRTQQEDSAVYLCASSLVGDRGSLAYEQYFGPGTRLTVT.

This clone was seen a handful of times. V and J are TRBV9 and TRBJ2-1; 7 nucleotides agree with TRBD2. The CDR3 contains 16 residues. V gave up 0 bases and J gave up 6 bases; unmatched junction bases: 9. Germline V gives CDR1 SGDLS, CDR2 YYNGEE. CDR3 sequence reads: CASSVEAGGRINEQFF. CDR3 in DNA: TGTGCCAGCAGCGTAGAAGCGGGCGGGAGAATCAATGAGCAGTTCTTC.

This clone was seen just once. J is TRBJ2-1 and V is TRBV25-1, with D possibly matching TRBD2 (6 bases). The V and J ends lost 0 bases and 8 bases respectively, with 11 bases between them. The CDR3 contains 14 residues. Germline loops: CDR1 MGHDK, CDR2 SYGVNS. CDR3 in DNA: TGTGCCAGCAGTGAATACGGCGGGGCCGATGAGCAGTTCTTC. It translates to CASSEYGGADEQFF.

This clone was detected ten times or more. As DNA, the CDR3 is TGTGCCAGCAGCTTGGGGACTAGCGGGGGGGGGACCCAGTACTTC. Protein: CASSLGTSGGGTQYF. V and J are TRBV5-4 and TRBJ2-5, with 15 bases lining up with TRBD2. Unmatched junction bases numbered 1, after V lost 0 bases and J lost 7 bases. CDR1 is SGHNT, CDR2 YYREEE, per germline (reference sequence). CDR3 length: 15 amino acids. The full variable domain, with the rest looked up from reference TRBV5-4 and TRBJ2-5, is ETGVTQSPTHLIKTRGQQVTLRCSSQSGHNTVSWYQQALGQGPQFIFQYYREEENGRGNFPPRFSGLQFPNYSSELNVNALELDDSALYLCASSLGTSGGGTQYFGPGTRLLVL.

The chain recombines TRBV28 with TRBJ1-1; D unresolved. The ends were cut back, 6 bases at V and 1 base at J, with 9 bases in the middle. The CDR3 runs to 13 residues. Germline-derived CDR1 and CDR2 are MDHEN and SYDVKM. The CDR3 reads CASSVHRNTEAFF. The DNA for the CDR3 is TGTGCCAGCAGCGTCCACAGGAACACTGAAGCTTTCTTT.

The chain combines TRBV5-1 with TRBJ2-7; possible D gene TRBD1, 6 bases. This CDR3 has 12 residues. In germline, CDR1 is SGHRS, CDR2 YFSETQ. V shed 5 bases and J shed 4 bases, with 10 bases lying between them. DNA of the CDR3: TGCGCCAGCAGTCGGACAGAGTACGAGCAGTACTTC. Protein sequence: CASSRTEYEQYF.

The V call is TRBV4-1, the J call TRBJ2-3; possibly TRBD2 for D (6 bases). The CDR3 spans 16 residues. V lost 4 bases and J lost 4, with 18 bases in between. Germline CDR1 is MGHRA and CDR2 is YSYEKL. The CDR3 sequence is CASSLTPLARADTQYF. DNA for the CDR3: TGCGCCAGCAGCCTCACCCCCCTAGCGAGGGCAGATACGCAGTATTTT.

V usage is TRBV27 and J usage is TRBJ2-3, with 11 positions matching TRBD2. The trim removed 4 bases at V and 0 bases at J, leaving 12 bases unmatched. The CDR3 covers 19 residues. Germline V CDR1 and CDR2: MNHEY, SMNVEV (reference sequence). CDR3 DNA sequence: TGTGCCAGCAGTTCCCATGCCGGGACTAGCGGCACTAGCACAGATACGCAGTATTTT. Protein product: CASSSHAGTSGTSTDTQYF.